This TCR beta chain is from a study of cytomegalovirus exposure and HLA in healthy donors. In the study overall: Of the donors genotyped, about 390 in all, about 80% fell in the Caucasian-associated ancestry cluster. Study conclusions and caveats: Among donors in an Asian-associated ancestry cluster, a later analysis reportedly found fewer N-insertions than the roughly 700-donor mean. Common viral pathogens were later found to be apparently linked to several of the most significant clusters. In vitro data verified three CMV-associated chains as specific for CMV antigens.

A note on this clone: What it binds is not known.

The CDR3 has 14 amino acids. The ends were cut back, 3 bases at V and 8 bases at J, with 16 bases in the middle. CDR1 is MNHEY and CDR2 is SMNVEV in the germline V gene (reference sequence). PCR was performed using 60 Vbeta and 13 Jbeta primers. Sequencing used immunoSEQ multiplex PCR; TCRdb keeps in-frame clones, though not all of them. Of 160,000 or so clones in the sample, about four fifths are singletons; the top ten hold 4.1%. Sample: PBMCs. This clonotype originated in a man between 50 and 59 years old in good health and CMV-seropositive. The chain has TRBV27 and TRBJ1-2; tentatively, D is TRBD1 (5 bases). CDR3 coding DNA: TGTGCCAGCAGTTTCGGGCTGGGGCTGGAAGGCTACACCTTC. Its protein is CASSFGLGLEGYTF.